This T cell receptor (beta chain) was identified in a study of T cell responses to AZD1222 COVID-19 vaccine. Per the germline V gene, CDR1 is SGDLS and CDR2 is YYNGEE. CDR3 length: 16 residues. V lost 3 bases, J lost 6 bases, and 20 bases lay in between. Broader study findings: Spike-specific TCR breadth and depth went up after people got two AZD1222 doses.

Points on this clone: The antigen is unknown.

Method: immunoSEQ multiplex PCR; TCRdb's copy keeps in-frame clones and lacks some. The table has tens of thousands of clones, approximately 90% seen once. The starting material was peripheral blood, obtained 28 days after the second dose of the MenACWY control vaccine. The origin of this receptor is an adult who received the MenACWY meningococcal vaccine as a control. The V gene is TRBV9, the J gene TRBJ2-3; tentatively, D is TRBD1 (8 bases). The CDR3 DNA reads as TGTGCCAGCAGCGCAGATATAGGACAGGGAGGGGATACGCAGTATTTT. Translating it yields CASSADIGQGGDTQYF.